This T cell receptor beta chain stems from a study of tumor-infiltrating lymphocytes in localized non-small cell lung cancer. The overall study: Some samples were collected after neoadjuvant chemotherapy; smokers, never-smokers and several histologies were included. Study results and limitations: Higher tumor T cell infiltration than in uninvolved lung was supported by TCRbeta sequencing. Not all patients were TCR sequenced, owing to tissue quantity. Technical variation could not be separated from intratumor heterogeneity here.

Germline CDR1 reads WSHSY; CDR2 reads SAAADI. J lost 7 bases, V lost 3 bases, and 11 bases had no gene match. The CDR3 has 17 amino acids. On this clone itself: Its antigen is currently unknown.

The table came from immunoSEQ multiplex PCR; TCRdb's copy has only in-frame clones and leaves some out. The sample holds about 15,000 clones, 69% seen once. This TCR was recovered from a human donor with non-small cell lung cancer. This chain links TRBV10-2 with TRBJ2-1; 11 bases are a match to TRBD2. The sequencing sample was made of lung tumor tissue. CDR3 amino acids: CASSDTPGTSGRNEQFF. DNA of the CDR3: TGCGCCAGCAGTGACACCCCCGGGACTAGCGGAAGGAATGAGCAGTTCTTC.